This T cell receptor beta chain is drawn from a study of blood T cell repertoires in COVID-19 (dated by TCRdb to the early 2020s). General notes on the study: Samples covering the acute and convalescent phases of COVID-19 were provided by collaborators in the United States, Italy and Spain. The prospective study material was composed of cDNA or gDNA derived from T cells, B-cell-depleted T cells, or PBMCs. Subjects who had been exposed to COVID-19, were actively infected with it, or had recovered from it provided the deeply sampled blood TCRbeta repertoires that made up the dataset. The repertoires were released in a freely available public database meant as a resource for research on the immune response to SARS-CoV-2. Samples came from the ongoing ImmuneRACE study (first 160 participants) plus 1,254 subjects from 6 global collaborators. The sample metadata nearly always contained a de-identified subject ID, COVID-19 status, age in years and sex. HLA class I and class II types, where available, came from metadata supplied by the sample provider rather than from assay-based typing.

CDR1 and CDR2 were assigned from the germline V gene as SGHVS and FNYEAQ. The CDR3 spans 14 residues, from the cysteine through the phenylalanine. Only CDR3 DNA is held: 42 bases, read in frame from base 1. The germline V and J ends show losses of 5 bases and 2 bases respectively, and no gene match explains 4 bases of the junction. As to this clone: The target of this receptor is not known. No much larger clone is present one base from it, and per-base qualities are unavailable.

TCRbeta CDR3 regions were amplified from genomic DNA using the immunoSEQ Assay, a bias-controlled multiplex PCR. The authors processed their data as follows. The number of nucleated cells in each sample was estimated by amplification of reference gene primers within the assay. To quantify the absolute abundance of each unique TCRbeta CDR3 rearrangement, sequence reads were collapsed and filtered. For each sample, productive Simpson clonality was calculated by taking the square root of Simpson's diversity index across productive rearrangements. The clones in this table, taken by TCRdb from immuneACCESS, are in-frame only. Not every clone is retained; where verified, under half of the shortfall comes from an unresolved V gene, and the cause of the rest is unknown. The DNA was the basis for D and trimming; V, J and clone size are from that table. Here the sample has 65,000 to 70,000 clones; about 86% occur a single time. The top ten hold 4.1% of the sample.

Whole blood was collected in K2EDTA tubes by collaborating institutions according to the institutions' own protocols. Collaborator samples were shipped for TCRbeta analysis as frozen whole blood, isolated PBMCs, or DNA extracted from either sample type. Here is what the overall study found, with its caveats: The amount of clinical and demographic metadata varied by source and participant and was provided uncurated.

Source material: peripheral blood. This receptor was obtained from a man aged 45 to 65 with acute or convalescent COVID-19. The chain couples TRBV7-6 to TRBJ2-5; 8 of the junction bases match TRBD1. The CDR3 region reads CASSTDREQETQYF. The nucleotides read TGTGCCAGCAGCACGGACAGGGAACAAGAGACCCAGTACTTC.